This record looks at one T cell receptor beta chain sequence and its context. This sample was taken from a study of T cells after posttransplantation cyclophosphamide. Cells defined as naive were viable CD3+CD4+ or CD3+CD8+ and CCR7+CD45RA+CD45RO-CD95-CD27+CD28+. CDR3 size: 12 residues. Per the germline V gene, CDR1 is SGDLS and CDR2 is YYNGEE. The V end was cut by 0 bases, the J end by 5 bases, with 5 bases between. The assay was immunoSEQ multiplex PCR, and TCRdb's table has in-frame clones only and misses some. The data show roughly 32,000 clones, approximately 90% seen once. Sequencing was carried out using naive CD4+ T cells sorted from PBMCs. The V gene is TRBV9, the J gene TRBJ1-1; possibly TRBD1 for D (5 bases). This TCR was recovered from a woman aged 55-70 years in good health, CMV-negative, and a related stem cell transplant donor. CDR3: CASSVEGTEAFF. The DNA of the CDR3 is TGTGCCAGCAGCGTAGAGGGGACTGAAGCTTTCTTT.